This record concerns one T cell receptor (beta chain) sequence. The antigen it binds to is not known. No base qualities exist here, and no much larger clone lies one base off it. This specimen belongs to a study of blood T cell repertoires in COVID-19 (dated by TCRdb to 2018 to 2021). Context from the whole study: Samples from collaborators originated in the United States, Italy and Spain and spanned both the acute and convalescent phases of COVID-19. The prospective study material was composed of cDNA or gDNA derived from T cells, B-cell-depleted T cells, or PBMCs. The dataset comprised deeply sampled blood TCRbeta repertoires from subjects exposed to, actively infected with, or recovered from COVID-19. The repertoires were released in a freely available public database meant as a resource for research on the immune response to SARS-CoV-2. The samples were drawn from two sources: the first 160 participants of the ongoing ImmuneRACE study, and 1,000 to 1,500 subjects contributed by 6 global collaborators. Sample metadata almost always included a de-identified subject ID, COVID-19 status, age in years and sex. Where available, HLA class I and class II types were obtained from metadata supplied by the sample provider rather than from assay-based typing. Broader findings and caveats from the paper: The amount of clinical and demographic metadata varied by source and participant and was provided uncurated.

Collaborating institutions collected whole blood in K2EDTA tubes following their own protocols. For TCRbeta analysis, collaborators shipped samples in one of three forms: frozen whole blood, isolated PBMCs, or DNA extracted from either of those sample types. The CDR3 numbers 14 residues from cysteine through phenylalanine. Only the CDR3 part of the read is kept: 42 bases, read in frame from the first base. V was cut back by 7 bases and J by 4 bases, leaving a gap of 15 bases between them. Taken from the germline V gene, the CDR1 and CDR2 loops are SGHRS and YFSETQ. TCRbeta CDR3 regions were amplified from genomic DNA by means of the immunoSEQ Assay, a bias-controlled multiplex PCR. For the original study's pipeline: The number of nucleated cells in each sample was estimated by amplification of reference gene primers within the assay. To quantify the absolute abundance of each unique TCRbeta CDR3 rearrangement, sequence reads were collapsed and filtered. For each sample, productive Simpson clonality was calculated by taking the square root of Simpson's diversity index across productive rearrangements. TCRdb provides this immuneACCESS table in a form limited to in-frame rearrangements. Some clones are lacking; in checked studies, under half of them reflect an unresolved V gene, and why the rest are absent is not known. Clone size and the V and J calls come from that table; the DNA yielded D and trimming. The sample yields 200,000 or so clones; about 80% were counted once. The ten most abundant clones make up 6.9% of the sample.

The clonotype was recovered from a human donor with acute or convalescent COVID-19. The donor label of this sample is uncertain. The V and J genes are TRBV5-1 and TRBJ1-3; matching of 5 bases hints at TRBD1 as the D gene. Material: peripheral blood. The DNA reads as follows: TGCGCCAGCGGCCATGGGGCCCGGGGAAACACCATATATTTT. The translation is CASGHGARGNTIYF.